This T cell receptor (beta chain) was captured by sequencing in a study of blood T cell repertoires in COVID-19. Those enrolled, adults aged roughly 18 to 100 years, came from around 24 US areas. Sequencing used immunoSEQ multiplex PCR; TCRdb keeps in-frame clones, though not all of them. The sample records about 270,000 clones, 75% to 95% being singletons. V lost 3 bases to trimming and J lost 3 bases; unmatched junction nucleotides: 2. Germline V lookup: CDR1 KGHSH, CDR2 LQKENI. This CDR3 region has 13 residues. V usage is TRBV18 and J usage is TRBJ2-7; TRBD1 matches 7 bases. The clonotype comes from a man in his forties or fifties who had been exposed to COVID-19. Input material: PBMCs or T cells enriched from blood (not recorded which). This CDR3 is CASSPTGNYEQYF. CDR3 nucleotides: TGTGCCAGCTCACCGACAGGGAACTACGAGCAGTACTTC.